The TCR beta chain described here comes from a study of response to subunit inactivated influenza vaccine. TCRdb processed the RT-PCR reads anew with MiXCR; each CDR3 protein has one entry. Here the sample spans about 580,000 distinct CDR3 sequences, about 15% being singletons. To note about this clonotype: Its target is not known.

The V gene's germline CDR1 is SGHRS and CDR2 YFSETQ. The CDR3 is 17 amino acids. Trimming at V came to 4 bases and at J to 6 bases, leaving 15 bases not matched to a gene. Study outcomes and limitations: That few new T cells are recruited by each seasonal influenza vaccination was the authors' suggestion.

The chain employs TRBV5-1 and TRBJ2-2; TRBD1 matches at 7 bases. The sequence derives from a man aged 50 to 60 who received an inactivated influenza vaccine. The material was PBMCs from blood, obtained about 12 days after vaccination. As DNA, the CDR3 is TGCGCCAGCAGCGGCAGGACTTCACAGGGGAGCGCCGGGGAGCTGTTTTTT. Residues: CASSGRTSQGSAGELFF. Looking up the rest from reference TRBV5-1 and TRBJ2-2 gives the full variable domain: KAGVTQTPRYLIKTRGQQVTLSCSPISGHRSVSWYQQTPGQGLQFLFEYFSETQRNKGNFPGRFSGRQFSNSRSEMNVSTLELGDSALYLCASSGRTSQGSAGELFFGEGSRLTVL.